The entry below gives a single T cell receptor beta chain sequence along with its context. The antigen remains unidentified. Germline-derived CDR1 and CDR2 are GTSNPN and SVGIG (reference sequence). The CDR3 extends over 15 amino acids. Trimming left V 0 bases short and J 3 bases short, with 14 bases between. This entry comes from a study of beta chain features in type 1 diabetes. Study results and limitations: For Type 1 diabetes patients, all four CD4+ subsets carried TCRB CDR3s that were moderately but significantly shorter.

The sequenced template was cDNA made from the entire isolated RNA. Libraries were prepared by immunoSEQ multiplex PCR; TCRdb keeps only in-frame clonotypes and omits some of them. The data show some 330,000 clones, 10% to 15% seen once. Sequenced sample: naive CD4+ T cells from blood. The V and J genes are TRBV30 and TRBJ1-1; D gene ambiguous. The clonotype was recovered from a woman aged 18-30 years with type 1 diabetes. The CDR3 reads CAWSVPGGPYTEAFF. CDR3 bases: TGTGCCTGGAGTGTACCGGGAGGACCGTACACTGAAGCTTTCTTT.